A selection of T cell receptor beta chains follows, all from one sample in a study of technical replicates of blood from several donors. Profiling relied on immunoSEQ multiplex PCR, and the TCRdb table lists in-frame clones only, not all of them. This table has approximately 76,000 clones, roughly 90% appearing once. Sequenced: T cells isolated from PBMCs. Receptors originate from a human donor in good health. Each CDR3 is given with its conserved first and last residue. Each record gives: D gene, V gene, clone size, J gene, CDR3 protein, CDR3 DNA. The D gene is left open where the match is weak. Size is omitted from some rows. Given values are once, few, many or a class for expanded clones.

>TRBD2|TRBV2|NA|TRBJ2-7
CASSVGGFEQYF
TGTGCCAGCAGTGTGGGAGGGTTCGAGCAGTACTTC
>TRBD1|TRBV4-2|NA|TRBJ2-3
CASSQRTKGQGTDTQYF
TGTGCCAGCAGCCAACGAACAAAGGGACAGGGCACAGATACGCAGTATTTT
>TRBD2|TRBV6-1|NA|TRBJ2-5
CASSEVGGGETQYF
TGTGCCAGCAGTGAAGTCGGGGGGGGTGAGACCCAGTACTTC
>TRBD1|TRBV27|NA|TRBJ2-7
CASSGQGLDEQYF
TGTGCCAGTTCCGGACAGGGTCTCGACGAGCAGTACTTC
>TRBD1|TRBV14|NA|TRBJ1-2
CASSPGTVYGYTF
TGTGCCAGCAGCCCGGGGACAGTTTATGGCTACACCTTC
>TRBD2|TRBV11-1|NA|TRBJ2-1
CASSQIQGLVYNEQFF
TGTGCCAGCAGCCAAATCCAAGGACTAGTCTACAATGAGCAGTTCTTC
>NA|TRBV4-1|NA|TRBJ1-1
CASSHPPGDTEAFF
TGCGCCAGCAGCCACCCCCCAGGGGATACTGAAGCTTTCTTT
>NA|TRBV2|NA|TRBJ1-2
CASSANRVGEGYTF
TGTGCCAGCAGCGCAAACAGGGTAGGGGAAGGCTACACCTTC
>NA|TRBV6-1|NA|TRBJ1-2
CASTWGGNYGYTF
TGTGCCAGTACGTGGGGGGGGAACTATGGCTACACCTTC
>NA|TRBV4-2|once|TRBJ2-5
CASSQGARDLYGETQYF
TGTGCCAGCAGCCAAGGGGCGAGGGATTTATATGGAGAGACCCAGTACTTC
>TRBD2|TRBV5-6|NA|TRBJ2-1
CASSLALAGGFYNEQFF
TGTGCCAGCAGCTTGGCCCTAGCGGGGGGATTTTACAATGAGCAGTTCTTC
>NA|TRBV7-2|NA|TRBJ1-3
CASSLVLGNTIYF
TGTGCCAGCAGCTTAGTGTTAGGAAACACCATATATTTT
>NA|TRBV28|NA|TRBJ2-4
CASSSNLPKNIQYF
TGTGCCAGCAGTTCTAACCTGCCCAAAAACATTCAGTACTTC
>NA|TRBV4-1|NA|TRBJ1-5
CASSQALSGLQPQHF
TGCGCCAGCAGCCAAGCGCTGTCCGGACTTCAGCCCCAGCATTTT
>NA|TRBV23-1|NA|TRBJ2-2
CASSLEGEFNGELFF
TGCGCCAGCAGCCTTGAGGGTGAATTTAACGGGGAGCTGTTTTTT
>TRBD1|TRBV5-1|NA|TRBJ2-3
CASSKGWTGVVDTQYF
TGCGCCAGCAGCAAGGGGTGGACAGGGGTGGTAGATACGCAGTATTTT
>NA|TRBV7-3|NA|TRBJ2-6
CASSYDPIQGSGANVLTF
TGTGCCAGCAGTTACGATCCGATCCAGGGATCTGGGGCCAACGTCCTGACTTTC
>TRBD2|TRBV7-3|once|TRBJ2-3
CASSFAGAGGTDTQYF
TGTGCCAGCAGCTTCGCTGGGGCGGGGGGAACAGATACGCAGTATTTT
>TRBD1|TRBV2|NA|TRBJ1-5
CASTVGTGGQPQHF
TGTGCCAGCACTGTTGGGACAGGGGGTCAGCCCCAGCATTTT
>NA|TRBV7-2|NA|TRBJ2-2
CASSLLAPNTGELFF
TGTGCCAGCAGCTTACTGGCCCCGAACACCGGGGAGCTGTTTTTT
>NA|TRBV10-2|NA|TRBJ2-1
CASSERALEQFF
TGCGCCAGCAGTGAAAGAGCGCTTGAGCAGTTCTTC
>NA|TRBV27|NA|TRBJ1-5
CASSLSFDQPQHF
TGTGCCAGCAGTCTGTCTTTTGATCAGCCCCAGCATTTT
>NA|TRBV4-1|NA|TRBJ2-7
CASSPSAAGALGYEQYF
TGCGCCAGCAGCCCAAGTGCCGCGGGGGCCCTCGGCTACGAGCAGTACTTC
>TRBD1|TRBV11-2|NA|TRBJ2-2
CASSSGQTNTGELFF
TGTGCCAGCAGCTCGGGACAGACAAACACCGGGGAGCTGTTTTTT
>NA|TRBV9|NA|TRBJ2-4
CASSLPQGQYF
TGTGCCAGCAGCCTCCCACAGGGACAGTACTTC
>TRBD1|TRBV30|once|TRBJ1-4
CAWSRLGGQGATELYATNEKLFF
TGTGCCTGGAGTAGACTAGGGGGACAGGGGGCAACCGAGCTTTATGCAACTAATGAAAAACTGTTTTTT
>NA|TRBV18|NA|TRBJ2-7
CASSPSGQSAYEQYF
TGTGCCAGCTCACCGAGCGGGCAATCCGCCTACGAGCAGTACTTC
>NA|TRBV19|NA|TRBJ2-1
CASSIFPWDSGINEQFF
TGTGCCAGTAGTATTTTTCCTTGGGATAGCGGAATCAATGAGCAGTTCTTC
>TRBD2|TRBV5-4|NA|TRBJ2-5
CASSSGGGQETQYF
TGTGCCAGCAGCTCCGGGGGGGGCCAAGAGACCCAGTACTTC